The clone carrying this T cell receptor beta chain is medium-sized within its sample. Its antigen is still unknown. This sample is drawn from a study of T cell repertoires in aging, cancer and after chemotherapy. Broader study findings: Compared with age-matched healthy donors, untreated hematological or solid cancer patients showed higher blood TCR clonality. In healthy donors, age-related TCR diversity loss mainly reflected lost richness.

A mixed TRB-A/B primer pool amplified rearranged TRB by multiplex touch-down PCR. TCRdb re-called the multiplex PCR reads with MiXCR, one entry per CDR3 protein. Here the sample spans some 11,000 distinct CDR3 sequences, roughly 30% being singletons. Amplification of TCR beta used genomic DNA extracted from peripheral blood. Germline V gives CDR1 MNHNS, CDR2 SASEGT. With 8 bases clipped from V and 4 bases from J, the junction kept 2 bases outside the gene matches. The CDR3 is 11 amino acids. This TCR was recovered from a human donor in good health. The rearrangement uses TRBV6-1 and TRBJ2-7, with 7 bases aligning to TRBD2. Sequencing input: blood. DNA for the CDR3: TGTGCCAGCGGGGGGGGGTACGAGCAGTACTTC. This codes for CASGGGYEQYF.